One and the same sample provided the 7 T cell receptor beta chains below, sequenced in a study of blood T cell repertoires in COVID-19 (TCRdb year 2020). Library creation used the immunoSEQ multiplex PCR assay. The immuneACCESS repertoire file appears here via TCRdb, limited to in-frame rearrangements. These files lack a portion of the clones; in checked studies, under half of the deficit traces to unresolved V genes, and the cause of the others is not known. This sample lists some 80,000 clones; about 85% were detected once. In total, the top ten clones hold roughly 9.7% of the sample. The sample was peripheral blood. The source is a man in his 60s with COVID-19, enrolled during active disease.

This chain joins TRBV5-4 and TRBJ2-1; tentatively, D is TRBD2 (5 bases). Germline V CDR1 and CDR2: SGHNT, YYREEE (reference sequence). V dropped 0 bases and J dropped 4 bases, with 11 bases sitting between them. The CDR3 loop spans 15 amino acids. In DNA form, the CDR3 reads TGTGCCAGCAGCTTGGATGGGAGAGGGTACAATGAGCAGTTCTTC. This translates into CASSLDGRGYNEQFF.

The chain joins TRBV10-1 to TRBJ2-5; 7 positions match TRBD1. V lost 0 bases to trimming and J lost 5 bases; unmatched junction nucleotides: 6. CDR3 size: 15 residues. From germline, CDR1 is WNHNN and CDR2 SYGVQD (reference sequence). For the CDR3, the DNA is TGCGCCAGCAGTGAGTCACAGGGGTGGGATGAGACCCAGTACTTC. Amino acids: CASSESQGWDETQYF.

The V call is TRBV10-3, the J call TRBJ1-1; D is ambiguous. The CDR3 contains 13 residues. Deletions cut 5 bases from V and 1 base from J, with 8 bases between. Germline CDR1 reads ENHRY; CDR2 reads SYGVKD. CDR3 DNA sequence: TGTGCCATCAGTCCAACAGAGAACACTGAAGCTTTCTTT. It translates to CAISPTENTEAFF.

With regard to this clone: Other DNA sequences in the same sample also yield this CDR3. The chain uses TRBV4-1 and TRBJ1-2, with D unclear. Trimming took 2 bases from V and 7 from J, leaving 5 bases between them. Germline V gene lookup returns CDR1 MGHRA and CDR2 YSYEKL. This CDR3 is 11 amino acids long. CDR3 DNA: TGCGCCAGCAGCCAATCATTTGGCTACACCTTC. This gives the protein CASSQSFGYTF.

The chain employs TRBV5-6 and TRBJ1-2; D unresolved. V shed 3 bases and J shed 8 bases, with 11 bases lying between them. Germline assignment: CDR1 SGHDT and CDR2 YYEEEE. The CDR3 loop spans 12 amino acids. CDR3 region: CASSSGPYGYTF. CDR3 nucleotides: TGTGCCAGCAGCTCAGGTCCTTACGGCTACACCTTC.

The chain has TRBV7-9 and TRBJ2-7, with 7 bases that match TRBD2. The CDR3 runs to 16 residues. Per the germline V gene, CDR1 is SEHNR and CDR2 is FQNEAQ (reference sequence). J lost 5 bases, V lost 5 bases, and 15 bases had no gene match. Here the CDR3 DNA reads TGTGCCAGCAGCCCCCGTTGGGCGAGCGGGAATGACGAGCAGTACTTC. Translation gives CASSPRWASGNDEQYF. Full variable domain (remainder filled in from reference TRBV7-9 and TRBJ2-7): DTGVSQNPRHKITKRGQNVTFRCDPISEHNRLYWYRQTLGQGPEFLTYFQNEAQLEKSRLLSDRFSAERPKGSFSTLEIQRTEQGDSAMYLCASSPRWASGNDEQYFGPGTRLTVT.

This CDR3 is CASSILRTGRRYTEAFF. The CDR3 DNA is TGTGCCAGCAGCATTCTCCGGACGGGAAGGCGGTACACTGAAGCTTTCTTT. The chain has TRBV7-2 and TRBJ1-1; D gene ambiguous. The V gene lost 5 bases and the J gene lost 3 bases, with 22 bases spanning the gap. CDR3 length equals 17 residues. Germline V gives CDR1 SGHTA, CDR2 FQGNSA.